This T cell receptor (beta chain) is from a study of OX40 agonist ivuxolimab in advanced cancers. J lost 7 bases, V lost 6 bases, and 7 bases had no gene match. This CDR3 contains 13 residues. The germline gives CDR1 MDHEN, CDR2 SYDVKM. The table came from immunoSEQ multiplex PCR; TCRdb's copy has only in-frame clones and leaves some out. The data hold tens of thousands of clones, with around 90% observed a single time. The source is an adult with an advanced solid tumor such as melanoma, head and neck, liver or kidney cancer. Source: CD4+ or CD8+ T cells sorted from blood, taken in a trial of the OX40 agonist ivuxolimab. This sequence joins TRBV28 and TRBJ1-2; 8 nucleotides line up with TRBD1. The CDR3 here is CASRRQGSSGYTF. The DNA of the CDR3 is TGTGCCAGCAGACGACAGGGGAGTAGTGGCTACACCTTC.